Each of the 25 T cell receptor beta chains below was sequenced from the same sample in a study of blood T cell repertoires in COVID-19. Assay: immunoSEQ multiplex PCR; the TCRdb copy retains only in-frame clones and omits some. The repertoire holds hundreds of thousands of clones, about four fifths seen once, with around 4.6% in the top ten. Input material: PBMCs or T cells enriched from blood (not recorded which). The receptors were gathered from a woman aged 45-59 years who had been exposed to COVID-19.

V and J are TRBV29-1 and TRBJ1-2; maybe TRBD1 (6 bases). The germline V and J ends were trimmed by 3 bases and 0 bases, with 14 bases remaining between them. Germline V gene data show CDR1 as SQVTM and CDR2 as ANQGSEA. The CDR3 is 15 residues long. CDR3 in amino acids: CSVERVGGANYGYTF. The CDR3 DNA follows: TGCAGCGTTGAGAGGGTTGGGGGCGCTAACTATGGCTACACCTTC.

The rearrangement joins TRBV2 to TRBJ2-1; D perhaps matches TRBD1 (5 bases). Germline assignment: CDR1 SNHLY and CDR2 FYNNEI. The CDR3 consists of 12 residues. Trimming stripped 2 bases from V and 8 bases from J, with 7 bases between. This chain's CDR3 is CASSEWGYEQFF. CDR3 coding DNA: TGTGCCAGCAGTGAATGGGGCTATGAGCAGTTCTTC.

The chain has TRBV6-6 and TRBJ1-2, with D hard to call. CDR3 length: 12 residues. V lost 10 bases, J lost 0 bases, and 9 bases lay in between. Germline CDR1 is MNHNY and CDR2 is SVGAGI (reference sequence). This CDR3 is CATTGANYGYTF. The DNA for the CDR3 is TGTGCCACAACGGGAGCTAACTATGGCTACACCTTC.

As to this clone: This sample includes further DNA sequences coding for the same CDR3. The chain recombines TRBV3-1 (or the pseudogene TRBV3-2) with TRBJ1-6; D is perhaps TRBD1 (5 bases). This CDR3 region has 14 residues. CDR1 and CDR2 from the germline V gene are LGHDT and YNNKEL (reference sequence). V was shortened by 0 bases and J by 10 bases, with 10 bases between the two germline ends. The CDR3 sequence is CASSQEGRGSPLHF. The CDR3, as DNA: TGTGCCAGCAGCCAAGAGGGGCGGGGATCACCCCTCCACTTT.

The V call is TRBV7-2, the J call TRBJ2-2; weak D call: TRBD2 (7 bases). The CDR3 runs 15 residues. CDR1 SGHTA and CDR2 FQGNSA come from the germline V gene. Deletions cut 6 bases from V and 0 bases from J, with 11 bases between. The CDR3 spells CASSRGGANTGELFF. The DNA of the CDR3 is TGTGCCAGCAGTCGAGGGGGGGCGAACACCGGGGAGCTGTTTTTT.

This clone was recorded many times. The rearrangement uses TRBV13 and TRBJ1-1; 7 nucleotides align to TRBD1. CDR1 is PRHDT and CDR2 is FYEKMQ in the germline V gene (reference sequence). Trimming at V came to 3 bases and at J to 2 bases, leaving 3 bases not matched to a gene. CDR3 length: 14 residues. In DNA, the CDR3 is TGTGCCAGCAGCTTTAGGGACAGAAACACTGAAGCTTTCTTT. Translated, it gives CASSFRDRNTEAFF.

Comments on this clone: The sample contains more than one DNA sequence encoding this CDR3. CDR3 residues: CASSQGRGNTIYF. In DNA, the CDR3 is TGTGCCAGCAGCCAAGGGAGGGGAAACACCATATATTTT. This chain links TRBV3-1 (or the pseudogene TRBV3-2) with TRBJ1-3; no clear D. Germline V CDR1 and CDR2: LGHDT, YNNKEL (reference sequence). The V gene lost 1 base and the J gene lost 4 bases, with 5 bases spanning the gap. The CDR3 runs to 13 residues.

This chain connects TRBV19 to TRBJ2-5; D gene unclear. CDR3 length equals 14 residues. CDR1 and CDR2 from the germline V gene are LNHDA and SQIVND (reference sequence). Trimming took off 1 base at V and 4 bases at J, with 10 bases between the two ends. CDR3 protein: CASSIVSGGETQYF. The CDR3 DNA is TGTGCCAGTAGTATAGTAAGTGGCGGAGAGACCCAGTACTTC.

The chain links TRBV18 to TRBJ1-2; a possible D gene is TRBD1 (5 bases). The V gene's germline CDR1 is KGHSH and CDR2 LQKENI. Between the trimmed V and J ends, which lost 4 bases and 6 bases, there was a span of 12 bases. The CDR3 loop spans 13 amino acids. The CDR3 DNA is TGTGCCAGCTCACAGGTCGACAGTCATGGCTACACCTTC. It is translated as CASSQVDSHGYTF.

The rearrangement joins TRBV5-1 to TRBJ1-3; D is possibly TRBD1 (6 bases). Germline values: CDR1 SGHRS, CDR2 YFSETQ. Trimming shortened V by 4 bases and J by 3 bases, and 20 bases separated the two germline ends. The CDR3 contains 17 residues. CDR3 coding DNA: TGCGCCAGCAGCCCCGGGACCTTCCTAGGGGGTGGAAACACCATATATTTT. Encoded protein: CASSPGTFLGGGNTIYF.

The chain has TRBV6-5 and TRBJ2-7; 7 bases align to TRBD1. CDR3 length: 13 amino acids. CDR1 and CDR2 from the germline V gene are MNHEY and SVGAGI. After removal of 6 bases from V and 0 bases from J, the junction contained 2 bases not matched to a gene. DNA for the CDR3: TGTGCCAGCAGGGGACAGAGCTCCTACGAGCAGTACTTC. Amino acids: CASRGQSSYEQYF.

This chain connects TRBV6-6 to TRBJ1-5, with 10 bases matching TRBD1. The CDR3 consists of 18 residues. V lost 7 bases, J lost 0 bases, and 12 bases stayed unmatched. Germline values: CDR1 MNHNY, CDR2 SVGAGI (reference sequence). The CDR3, as DNA: TGTGCCAGCATTCGGGGACAGGGGATTGGGTATAGCAATCAGCCCCAGCATTTT. Amino acid sequence: CASIRGQGIGYSNQPQHF.

The CDR3 protein is CASHEVDYNEQFF. DNA of the CDR3: TGTGCCAGTCATGAGGTTGACTACAATGAGCAGTTCTTC. This chain links TRBV21-1 with TRBJ2-1; whether TRBD2, the table's D call, matches the DNA was not checked. TRBV21-1 is noted as a pseudogene. The CDR3 contains 13 residues.

The chain has TRBV28 and TRBJ1-2, with a weak D call TRBD1 (6 bases). Germline V lookup: CDR1 MDHEN, CDR2 SYDVKM. V was cut by 6 bases and J by 10 bases, with 18 bases left in between. The CDR3 covers 13 residues. The CDR3 loop is CASSLYREVPYTF. DNA for the CDR3: TGTGCCAGCAGCCTATACAGGGAAGTTCCCTACACCTTC.

V gene TRBV11-3 combines with J gene TRBJ1-1; weak D call: TRBD1 (6 bases). Germline lookup yields CDR1 SGHNT and CDR2 YENEEA. This CDR3 is built from 15 residues. V lost 0 bases, J lost 5 bases, and 13 bases lay in between. In DNA form, the CDR3 reads TGTGCCAGCAGCTTAGAGGATGACAGGATGACTGAAGCTTTCTTT. This sequence encodes CASSLEDDRMTEAFF.

The V gene is TRBV29-1, the J gene TRBJ1-5; D is undetermined. V was trimmed by 4 bases and J by 7 bases, leaving 14 bases between them. CDR3 size: 13 residues. Germline-derived CDR1 and CDR2 are SQVTM and ANQGSEA. CDR3 protein: CSVVTARGQPQHF. The DNA for the CDR3 is TGCAGCGTTGTGACGGCCCGGGGACAGCCCCAGCATTTT.

The rearrangement uses TRBV2 and TRBJ1-4; 8 bases are shared with TRBD1. J was trimmed by 10 bases and V by 5 bases; bases with no gene match: 9. Germline V gene sequence: CDR1 SNHLY, CDR2 FYNNEI. CDR3 length: 14 amino acids. This CDR3 is CASSQTGTGGKLFF. In nucleotides, the CDR3 is TGTGCCAGCAGTCAGACCGGGACAGGTGGAAAACTGTTTTTT.

The CDR3 bases are TGTGCCAGCAGTTTAAGAGATGGCTACACCTTC. This translates into CASSLRDGYTF. The J gene is TRBJ1-2, the V gene TRBV12-3 or TRBV12-4; no definite D call. The V gene lost 2 bases and the J gene lost 6 bases, with 4 bases spanning the gap. This CDR3 comprises 11 residues.

This chain uses TRBV15 with TRBJ2-7, with TRBD2 matching over 10 bases. V shed 0 bases and J 2 bases; nucleotides not matched to a gene: 1. The length of the CDR3 is 15 residues. The germline CDR1 and CDR2 sequences are LNHNV and YYDKDF (reference sequence). The CDR3 protein is CATSRDLAGAYEQYF. In DNA, the CDR3 is TGTGCCACCAGCAGAGATCTAGCGGGGGCCTACGAGCAGTACTTC.

This chain connects TRBV7-7 to TRBJ1-6; no clear D. V lost 1 base and J 6 bases, leaving 4 bases between the germline ends. Germline loops: CDR1 SSHAT, CDR2 FNYEAQ (reference sequence). This CDR3 has 13 amino acids. CDR3: CASSLGANSPLHF. The CDR3 DNA follows: TGTGCCAGCAGCTTAGGGGCTAATTCACCCCTCCACTTT.

V is TRBV5-1 and J is TRBJ2-5; D is perhaps TRBD1 (6 bases). CDR3 length: 15 amino acids. The V gene's germline CDR1 is SGHRS and CDR2 YFSETQ. V was shortened by 1 base and J by 2 bases, with 12 bases between the two germline ends. The CDR3, as DNA: TGCGCCAGCAGCTTGACAGGGCAGAGTCAAGAGACCCAGTACTTC. Translated: CASSLTGQSQETQYF.

The chain carries TRBV6-5 and TRBJ2-3; 7 bases map to TRBD1. Germline V gene data show CDR1 as MNHEY and CDR2 as SVGAGI. Germline trimming cut 2 bases from V and 1 base from J; bases unmatched to any gene: 3. The CDR3 runs to 15 residues. The CDR3 nucleotides are TGTGCCAGCAGTTACAGGGGGCTAGGCACAGATACGCAGTATTTT. Amino acid sequence: CASSYRGLGTDTQYF.

The V gene is TRBV7-2, the J gene TRBJ2-5; 9 nucleotides agree with TRBD2. The germline CDR1 and CDR2 sequences are SGHTA and FQGNSA. J was trimmed by 4 bases and V by 1 base; bases with no gene match: 10. The CDR3 runs 17 residues. Here the CDR3 reads CASSLGRVSGGRETQYF. The CDR3 bases are TGTGCCAGCAGCTTAGGAAGGGTTAGCGGGGGTAGAGAGACCCAGTACTTC.

J is TRBJ1-1 and V is TRBV6-2 or TRBV6-3, with 7 bases lining up with TRBD1. Unmatched junction bases numbered 6, after V lost 5 bases and J lost 0 bases. Germline CDR1 reads MNHEY; CDR2 reads SVGEGT. The CDR3 contains 15 residues. The CDR3: CASSNRDSLNTEAFF. CDR3 coding DNA: TGTGCCAGCAGTAACCGGGACAGTCTGAACACTGAAGCTTTCTTT.

V gene TRBV12-3 or TRBV12-4 combines with J gene TRBJ2-1; D is possibly TRBD1 (5 bases). Trimming shortened V by 6 bases and J by 7 bases, and 13 bases separated the two germline ends. This CDR3 region has 13 residues. DNA of the CDR3: TGTGCCAGCAGACGCTCGACAGTGAATGAGCAGTTCTTC. It is translated as CASRRSTVNEQFF.